A single T cell receptor (beta chain) is shown here with its context. Its matching antigen is unknown. These data originate in a study of shared clonotypes between healthy human individuals. Study-wide background: The donor group consisted of two women and three men, aged 18 to 49.

Study findings and constraints: Sampling used blood alone; tissue repertoires probably differ.

The V end lost 4 bases, the J end lost 4 bases, and 16 bases lay between the germline ends. This CDR3 contains 16 residues. This table comes from immunoSEQ multiplex PCR, and its TCRdb copy is limited to in-frame clones, with some not included. The sample has around 450,000 clones; around 79% are singletons. Sequenced material: PBMCs. The chain carries TRBV23-1 and TRBJ2-2; TRBD1 is a possible D gene (5 bases). TRBV23-1 is given ORF status, its function remaining uncertain. The receptor was derived from a woman in her thirties or forties in good health. Some clones in this sample may be carry-over from other donors' samples. The CDR3, as DNA: TGCGCCAGCAGTCGTCACAGGAATAAGGGCACCGGGGAGCTGTTTTTT. Translated, it gives CASSRHRNKGTGELFF.